The rows below give T cell receptor beta chains drawn from one sample of a study of cytotoxic CD8 clonotypes in ibrutinib-treated CLL. Sequencing used immunoSEQ multiplex PCR; TCRdb keeps in-frame clones, though not all of them. The sample includes about 200,000 clones, roughly 73% of them seen just once. The sequenced sample was PBMCs, obtained after 12 months of ibrutinib treatment. Receptors were obtained from a human donor with chronic lymphocytic leukemia. Each CDR3 is given with its conserved first and last residue. Fields, in order: clone size, D gene, J gene, V gene, CDR3 DNA, CDR3 protein. A D gene is named only where the DNA matches it firmly. Expanded clones get a size class; other rows say once, few or many, or leave the size out.

>.|.|TRBJ2-3|TRBV19
TGTGCCACTCAGATGTCCAGTAGCACAGATACGCAGTATTTT
CATQMSSSTDTQYF
>.|TRBD2|TRBJ2-1|TRBV5-1
TGCGCCAGCAGCTTGACGACTAGCGGGGGAATTCCCTACAATGAGCAGTTCTTC
CASSLTTSGGIPYNEQFF
>.|.|TRBJ2-1|TRBV9
TGTGCCAGCAGCCCAGGACAGTCACCCTCCTACAATGAGCAGTTCTTC
CASSPGQSPSYNEQFF
>.|TRBD1|TRBJ2-7|TRBV27
TGTGCCAGCAGTTTATCGGGGACAGGGGGCGACGAGCAGTACTTC
CASSLSGTGGDEQYF
>few|TRBD1|TRBJ1-6|TRBV30
TGTGCCTCACCGGGACAGGGGGCTTATTCACCCCTCCACTTT
CASPGQGAYSPLHF
>.|TRBD1|TRBJ2-7|TRBV7-9
TGTGCCAGCAGCCCCGAGGAGACAGGGGCGTACGAGCAGTACTTC
CASSPEETGAYEQYF
>.|.|TRBJ1-4|TRBV28
TGTGCCAGCAGCCCGGTGGTGGGGCAACTGTTTTTT
CASSPVVGQLFF
>.|.|TRBJ2-3|TRBV18
TGTGCCAGCTCACCCCGGCGGGGAGATACGCAGTATTTT
CASSPRRGDTQYF
>few|TRBD2|TRBJ2-1|TRBV4-1
TGCGCCAGCAGCACACTAGCGGGGGATAACAATGAGCAGTTCTTC
CASSTLAGDNNEQFF
>few|TRBD1|TRBJ1-2|TRBV6-1
TGTGCCAGCAGTGTAGACAGGGGCTATGGCTACACCTTC
CASSVDRGYGYTF
>once|TRBD2|TRBJ2-1|TRBV5-1
TGCGCCAGCAGCTGGACCAGGGAGGGCAATGAGCAGTTCTTC
CASSWTREGNEQFF
>.|TRBD1|TRBJ2-2|TRBV12-5
TGTGCTAGTGGTATCGGACAGGGGGTGTCCGGGGAGCTGTTTTTT
CASGIGQGVSGELFF
>.|.|TRBJ1-1|TRBV5-1
TGCGCCAGCAGCTTGGGGGAGCAGATGAACACTGAAGCTTTCTTT
CASSLGEQMNTEAFF
>.|TRBD1|TRBJ1-1|TRBV6-1
TGTGCCAGCAGGTGGCAGGGGGGATCGGAAGCTTTCTTT
CASRWQGGSEAFF
>.|TRBD2|TRBJ2-1|TRBV6-4
TGTGCCAGCAGTTACTACCTAGCGGGGGAATCCTACAATGAGCAGTTCTTC
CASSYYLAGESYNEQFF
>.|.|TRBJ2-2|TRBV5-8
TGTGCCAGCAGCTTGTTTCCGGGGCCCGGACACCGGGGAGCTGTTTTT
CASSLFPGPGHRGAVF
>.|TRBD2|TRBJ2-1|TRBV15
TGTGCCACCAGGAGCGGGGGTAGCACGTCCTACAATGAGCAGTTCTTC
CATRSGGSTSYNEQFF
>once|.|TRBJ1-4|TRBV11-2
TGTGCCAGCAGTTATAGGACGGCAACTAATGAAAAACTGTTTTTT
CASSYRTATNEKLFF
>.|TRBD2|TRBJ2-5|TRBV6-1
TGTGCCAGCAGTGCGACTAGCGGGGGGTCGTGGGGTCGCCAAGAGACCCAGTACTTC
CASSATSGGSWGRQETQYF
>.|.|TRBJ2-7|TRBV6-1
TGTGCCAGCAGTGAAGCGCAATCCACCTACGAGCAGTACTTC
CASSEAQSTYEQYF
>.|.|TRBJ1-2|TRBV16
TGTGCCAGCAACCCCACCAGGGTTAACTATGGCTACACCTTC
CASNPTRVNYGYTF
>.|TRBD1|TRBJ2-3|TRBV7-8
TGTGCCAGCAGCTTAGCGCCCGCCGGAGGGACAGGGACCCCAGATACGCAGTATTTT
CASSLAPAGGTGTPDTQYF
>.|.|TRBJ2-1|TRBV18
TGTGCCAGCTCGCCCCCTAGCGTAAGCTCCTACAATGAGCAGTTCTTC
CASSPPSVSSYNEQFF
>.|.|TRBJ1-4|TRBV10-3
TGTGCCATCAGTGGGGGATTTAATGAAAAACTGTTTTTT
CAISGGFNEKLFF
>.|.|TRBJ2-3|TRBV7-9
TGTGCCAGCAGCTTAGGTGTAGGGACCACAGATACGCAGTATTTT
CASSLGVGTTDTQYF
>.|.|TRBJ1-2|TRBV25-1
TGTGCCAGCAGTTCCAGGGCTAACTATGGCTACACCTTC
CASSSRANYGYTF
>.|.|TRBJ1-4|TRBV15
TGTGCCACCAGCAGAGGCGGGACAACTAATGAAAAACTGTTTTTT
CATSRGGTTNEKLFF
>.|.|TRBJ1-2|TRBV5-6
TGTGCCAGCAGCGCCGGGCTCTATGGCTACACCTTC
CASSAGLYGYTF
>.|TRBD1|TRBJ1-2|TRBV13
TGTGCCAGCAACCTAGGGACAGGGAGCTATGGCTACACCTTC
CASNLGTGSYGYTF
>.|TRBD1|TRBJ2-7|TRBV5-4
TGTGCCAGCAGCTCGGGTGGGACAGTCTACGAGCAGTACTTC
CASSSGGTVYEQYF
>.|TRBD1|TRBJ1-2|TRBV7-8
TGTGCCAGCAGCTTAGCGGGGACAGAAGGTTTTGTAGGCTACACCTTC
CASSLAGTEGFVGYTF
>.|TRBD1|TRBJ1-5|TRBV18
TGTGCCAGCTCACCCGGGCAGGGGGCCCTCAATCAGCCCCAGCATTTT
CASSPGQGALNQPQHF
>.|.|TRBJ2-7|TRBV2
TGTGCCATCACGACAGCCGCCCCCTCCTACGAGCAGTACTTC
CAITTAAPSYEQYF
>.|TRBD1|TRBJ1-5|TRBV10-2
TGCGCCAGCAGTGAGACGACAGGGCGAGGGCCCCAGCATTTT
CASSETTGRGPQHF
>.|TRBD2|TRBJ2-1|TRBV28
TGTGCCAGCAGTTTACTAGCGGGAGGAGGGAATGAGCAGTTCTTC
CASSLLAGGGNEQFF
>once|.|TRBJ2-7|TRBV6-1
TGTGCCAGCAGGGGGACCCCGACCTACGAGCAGTACTTC
CASRGTPTYEQYF
>.|.|TRBJ1-2|TRBV11-2
TGTGCCAGCAGCTCCCTAGGATCCTATGGCTACACCTTC
CASSSLGSYGYTF
>.|.|TRBJ1-5|TRBV28
TGTGCCAGCAGTCCCGCCCTGACAGACGACGGGGGATATAGCAATCAGCCCCAGCATTTT
CASSPALTDDGGYSNQPQHF
>once|.|TRBJ2-2|TRBV28
TGTGCCAGCAGTTCCCCCCGTCGGGAAGACACCGGGGAGCTGTTTTTT
CASSSPRREDTGELFF
>.|.|TRBJ2-3|TRBV6-1
TGTGCCAGCAGTGAAATTATGACAGTCACAGATACGCAGTATTTT
CASSEIMTVTDTQYF
>once|.|TRBJ1-4|TRBV7-9
TGTGCCAGCAGCTTACAAGGCGAGAATGAAAAACTGTTTTTT
CASSLQGENEKLFF